The rows below give T cell receptor beta chains drawn from one sample of a study of blood T cell repertoires in COVID-19. The repertoire was sequenced with immunoSEQ multiplex PCR; TCRdb's copy has only in-frame clones and lacks some. The table shows fewer than 250,000 clones, with roughly 82% occurring only once. The sequencing sample was made of peripheral blood. Receptor source: a woman between 55 and 75 years old with COVID-19, enrolled during active disease. The CDR3 runs from the conserved cysteine through the conserved F or W. A D gene is named only where the DNA matches it firmly. The listing skips clone size in some rows; elsewhere it reads once, few, many or a size class.

j_call: TRBJ1-4
v_call: TRBV19
clone_size: -
d_call: -
cdr3_aa: CASKGSLNEKLFF
cdr3_nt: TGTGCCAGTAAAGGGAGTCTTAATGAAAAACTGTTTTTT

j_call: TRBJ2-2
v_call: TRBV3-1/TRBV3-2
clone_size: -
d_call: -
cdr3_aa: CASRGQIELFF
cdr3_nt: TGTGCCAGCAGGGGCCAGATTGAGCTGTTTTTT

j_call: TRBJ1-1
v_call: TRBV9
clone_size: -
d_call: TRBD1
cdr3_aa: CASSVGTGMDRSANTEAFF
cdr3_nt: TGTGCCAGCAGCGTAGGGACAGGGATGGACCGGTCGGCGAACACTGAAGCTTTCTTT

j_call: TRBJ2-2
v_call: TRBV19
clone_size: -
d_call: -
cdr3_aa: CASSATGTLTNTGELFF
cdr3_nt: TGTGCCAGTAGTGCGACCGGGACACTCACGAACACCGGGGAGCTGTTTTTT

j_call: TRBJ2-7
v_call: TRBV4-1
clone_size: once
d_call: TRBD1
cdr3_aa: CASSQHRGLVSSYEQYF
cdr3_nt: TGCGCCAGCAGCCAACATAGGGGGCTCGTAAGCTCCTACGAGCAGTACTTC

j_call: TRBJ2-5
v_call: TRBV11-2
clone_size: -
d_call: TRBD2
cdr3_aa: CASSFTSGTSGRETQYF
cdr3_nt: TGTGCCAGCAGCTTCACTTCCGGGACTAGCGGGAGAGAGACCCAGTACTTC

j_call: TRBJ2-1
v_call: TRBV28
clone_size: -
d_call: -
cdr3_aa: CASSSSRLHYNEQFF
cdr3_nt: TGTGCCAGCAGTTCTAGTCGGTTACACTACAATGAGCAGTTCTTC

j_call: TRBJ2-1
v_call: TRBV6-5
clone_size: -
d_call: TRBD2
cdr3_aa: CASTKRGLQVNEQFF
cdr3_nt: TGTGCCAGCACAAAGCGGGGACTCCAGGTCAATGAGCAGTTCTTC

j_call: TRBJ1-5
v_call: TRBV29-1
clone_size: -
d_call: -
cdr3_aa: CSAGGGTNQPQHF
cdr3_nt: TGCAGCGCCGGGGGAGGGACAAATCAGCCCCAGCATTTT

j_call: TRBJ2-5
v_call: TRBV28
clone_size: -
d_call: -
cdr3_aa: CASSAIRGRQETQYF
cdr3_nt: TGTGCCAGCAGTGCCATCAGGGGGAGGCAAGAGACCCAGTACTTC

j_call: TRBJ1-1
v_call: TRBV3-1/TRBV3-2
clone_size: -
d_call: -
cdr3_aa: CASSQRAGNTEAFF
cdr3_nt: TGTGCCAGCAGCCAAAGGGCGGGGAACACTGAAGCTTTCTTT

j_call: TRBJ2-1
v_call: TRBV6-5
clone_size: -
d_call: TRBD2
cdr3_aa: CASRVTSGSYNEQFF
cdr3_nt: TGTGCCAGCAGAGTCACTAGCGGGAGCTACAATGAGCAGTTCTTC

j_call: TRBJ2-1
v_call: TRBV24-1
clone_size: -
d_call: TRBD2
cdr3_aa: CATSDPSGSSYNEQFF
cdr3_nt: TGTGCCACCAGTGACCCGAGCGGGAGCTCCTACAATGAGCAGTTCTTC

j_call: TRBJ2-4
v_call: TRBV6-4
clone_size: -
d_call: -
cdr3_aa: CASSDFLVLKNIQYF
cdr3_nt: TGTGCCAGCAGTGACTTTTTGGTACTTAAAAACATTCAGTACTTC

j_call: TRBJ2-3
v_call: TRBV7-2
clone_size: -
d_call: -
cdr3_aa: CASSLVADTQYF
cdr3_nt: TGTGCCAGCAGCTTAGTAGCAGATACGCAGTATTTT

j_call: TRBJ1-4
v_call: TRBV20-1
clone_size: -
d_call: -
cdr3_aa: CSAGGEKLFF
cdr3_nt: TGCAGTGCGGGGGGTGAAAAACTGTTTTTT

j_call: TRBJ2-2
v_call: TRBV28
clone_size: -
d_call: -
cdr3_aa: CLRAPNTGELFF
cdr3_nt: TGTCTGCGGGCCCCGAACACCGGGGAGCTGTTTTTT

j_call: TRBJ1-5
v_call: TRBV5-1
clone_size: few
d_call: -
cdr3_aa: CASSLDPFSNQPQHF
cdr3_nt: TGCGCCAGCAGCTTGGATCCGTTTAGCAATCAGCCCCAGCATTTT

j_call: TRBJ2-7
v_call: TRBV14
clone_size: -
d_call: -
cdr3_aa: CASSPDSSYEQYF
cdr3_nt: TGTGCCAGCAGCCCAGACAGCTCCTACGAGCAGTACTTC

j_call: TRBJ2-7
v_call: TRBV5-4
clone_size: -
d_call: TRBD2
cdr3_aa: CASSRTSGATYEQYF
cdr3_nt: TGTGCCAGCAGCCGGACTAGCGGAGCGACCTACGAGCAGTACTTC

j_call: TRBJ2-1
v_call: TRBV7-9
clone_size: many
d_call: TRBD2
cdr3_aa: CASSFRTSVKVQFF
cdr3_nt: TGTGCCAGCAGCTTCCGGACTAGCGTTAAGGTTCAGTTCTTC

j_call: TRBJ1-5
v_call: TRBV9
clone_size: -
d_call: TRBD1
cdr3_aa: CASSEGQGYQPQHF
cdr3_nt: TGTGCCAGCAGCGAGGGACAGGGGTATCAGCCCCAGCATTTT

j_call: TRBJ2-3
v_call: TRBV6-2/TRBV6-3
clone_size: -
d_call: TRBD2
cdr3_aa: CASSSGRLAASTDTQYF
cdr3_nt: TGTGCCAGCAGTTCTGGGCGACTAGCCGCTAGCACAGATACGCAGTATTTT

j_call: TRBJ1-5
v_call: TRBV19
clone_size: -
d_call: TRBD1
cdr3_aa: CASSTQTGGNQPQHF
cdr3_nt: TGTGCCAGTAGTACCCAAACAGGGGGCAATCAGCCCCAGCATTTT

j_call: TRBJ2-7
v_call: TRBV19
clone_size: -
d_call: -
cdr3_aa: CASSTSGMGTYEQYF
cdr3_nt: TGTGCCAGTAGTACCTCCGGGATGGGCACTTACGAGCAGTACTTC

j_call: TRBJ1-2
v_call: TRBV28
clone_size: -
d_call: TRBD1
cdr3_aa: CASSLSHRGLGGYTF
cdr3_nt: TGTGCCAGCAGTTTATCCCACAGGGGGCTGGGTGGCTACACCTTC